The T cell receptor (beta chain) described here comes from a study of T cell responses to AZD1222 COVID-19 vaccine. Clones were sequenced by immunoSEQ multiplex PCR, and TCRdb holds only the in-frame ones, with some missing. Of over 100,000 clones in the sample, less than 95% are singletons; the top ten hold about 7%. Losses at the gene ends were 4 bases for V and 0 bases for J; bases not matched to a gene: 3. Germline CDR1 is SGHVS and CDR2 is FNYEAQ. This CDR3 region has 15 residues. Material: peripheral blood, obtained on day 0 of AZD1222 vaccination. The rearrangement uses TRBV7-6 and TRBJ2-1; 7 bases line up with TRBD1. The TCR comes from an adult in good health. In DNA, the CDR3 is TGTGCCAGCAGCTCGGACAGGCGCTCCTACAATGAGCAGTTCTTC. Translated: CASSSDRRSYNEQFF.